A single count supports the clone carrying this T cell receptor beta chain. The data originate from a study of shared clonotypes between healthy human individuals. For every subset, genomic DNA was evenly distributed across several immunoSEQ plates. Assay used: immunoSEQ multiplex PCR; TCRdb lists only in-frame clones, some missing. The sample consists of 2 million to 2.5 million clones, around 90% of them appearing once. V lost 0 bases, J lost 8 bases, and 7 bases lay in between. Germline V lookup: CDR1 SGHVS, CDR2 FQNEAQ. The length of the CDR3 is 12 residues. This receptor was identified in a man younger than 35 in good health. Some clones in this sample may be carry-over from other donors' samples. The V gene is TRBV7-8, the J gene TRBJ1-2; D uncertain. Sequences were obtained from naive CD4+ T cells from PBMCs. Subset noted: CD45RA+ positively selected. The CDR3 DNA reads TGTGCCAGCAGCTTAGCGAAAAGCGGCTACACCTTC. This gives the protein CASSLAKSGYTF. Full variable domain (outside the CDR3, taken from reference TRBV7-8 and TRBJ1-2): GAGVSQSPRYKVAKRGQDVALRCDPISGHVSLFWYQQALGQGPEFLTYFQNEAQLDKSGLPSDRFFAERPEGSVSTLKIQRTQQEDSAVYLCASSLAKSGYTFGSGTRLTVV.